What follows are 19 T cell receptor beta chains derived from one specimen sequenced in a study of spatial heterogeneity in lung cancer. MiXCR, run by TCRdb on the 5' RACE reads, gives a single entry per CDR3 protein. The data contain 12,000 or so distinct CDR3 sequences, over 11% of them singletons. Documented time point: sample taken at primary tumor resection. Whole RNA obtained from tumor, nontumor lung or frozen PBMC underwent sequencing without sorting. Specimen: PBMCs, collected at surgery. These receptors came from a female donor with early-stage non-small cell lung cancer.

J is TRBJ2-7 and V is TRBV27; 10 nucleotides line up with TRBD1. CDR3 length: 13 residues. The germline gives CDR1 MNHEY, CDR2 SMNVEV (reference sequence). The junction had 4 bases not matched to a gene; V was cut back by 7 bases and J by 4 bases. As DNA, the CDR3 is TGTGCCAGCAAACGACAGGGGGCTTACGAGCAGTACTTC. It encodes CASKRQGAYEQYF.

This clonotype was detected ten times or more. The genes are TRBV2 and TRBJ2-2; D is unresolved. Trimming stripped 4 bases from V and 1 base from J, with 4 bases between. The CDR3 runs to 13 residues. Per the germline V gene, CDR1 is SNHLY and CDR2 is FYNNEI. This CDR3 reads CASSGRNTGELFF. CDR3 sequence (DNA): TGTGCCAGCAGTGGACGGAACACCGGGGAGCTGTTTTTT.

This clonotype ranks as medium-sized (0.01 to 0.1%). The chain uses TRBV7-8 and TRBJ1-1, with D possibly TRBD1 on 5 matching bases. V lost 1 base and J 3 bases, leaving 15 bases between the germline ends. Germline V gene lookup returns CDR1 SGHVS and CDR2 FQNEAQ. The CDR3 has 16 amino acids. The CDR3 protein is CASSLGGGSRHTEAFF. The CDR3, as DNA: TGTGCCAGCAGCTTAGGTGGGGGTAGTCGACACACTGAAGCTTTCTTT.

This clonotype is medium-sized (0.01 to 0.1%) within its sample. This chain uses TRBV5-1 with TRBJ2-2, with D possibly being TRBD2 (5 bases). V lost 4 bases to trimming and J lost 2 bases, with 6 bases between them. Germline CDR1 is SGHRS and CDR2 is YFSETQ. The CDR3 runs 13 residues. The CDR3 loop is CASSEGNTGELFF. The CDR3 region has the DNA TGCGCCAGCAGCGAGGGAAACACCGGGGAGCTGTTTTTT.

This clonotype is termed medium-sized. The chain uses TRBV18 and TRBJ2-7, with 10 bases that match TRBD2. The junction had 10 bases not matched to a gene; V was cut back by 1 base and J by 4 bases. CDR1 and CDR2 (germline): KGHSH, LQKENI. The CDR3 length is 17 residues. The CDR3 protein is CASSPRPAGGPRYEQYF. The CDR3 nucleotides are TGTGCCAGCTCACCACGTCCAGCGGGAGGGCCTCGGTACGAGCAGTACTTC. The variable domain in full, with the rest retrieved from reference TRBV18 and TRBJ2-7, is NAGVMQNPRHLVRRRGQEARLRCSPMKGHSHVYWYRQLPEEGLKFMVYLQKENIIDESGMPKERFSAEFPKEGPSILRIQQVVRGDSAAYFCASSPRPAGGPRYEQYFGPGTRLTVT.

This clonotype was recorded at least ten times. The V gene is TRBV19, the J gene TRBJ2-1, with 10 bases identical to TRBD1. Germline loops: CDR1 LNHDA, CDR2 SQIVND (reference sequence). The ends lost 5 bases at V and 4 bases at J; junction bases unmatched: 5. CDR3 size: 15 residues. The CDR3 DNA follows: TGTGCCAGTAGTGCGACAGGGGGCGCGTACAATGAGCAGTTCTTC. Translating gives CASSATGGAYNEQFF. The entire variable domain, with the rest obtained from reference TRBV19 and TRBJ2-1, is as follows: DGGITQSPKYLFRKEGQNVTLSCEQNLNHDAMYWYRQDPGQGLRLIYYSQIVNDFQKGDIAEGYSVSREKKESFPLTVTSAQKNPTAFYLCASSATGGAYNEQFFGPGTRLTVL.

Sample share makes this clonotype medium-sized. The chain combines TRBV6-1 with TRBJ1-5; D gene ambiguous. Per germline, CDR1 MNHNS and CDR2 SASEGT. V lost 8 bases and J 5 bases, leaving 19 bases between the germline ends. The length of the CDR3 is 15 residues. The CDR3 sequence is CASAVVVFGDQPQHF. In nucleotides, the CDR3 is TGTGCCAGCGCCGTAGTAGTTTTCGGGGATCAGCCCCAGCATTTT.

The table lists this clonotype with many counts. This chain links TRBV29-1 with TRBJ1-1, with 8 nucleotides matching TRBD1. CDR3 size: 13 residues. The trim removed 6 bases at V and 11 bases at J, leaving 14 bases unmatched. Germline-derived CDR1 and CDR2 are SQVTM and ANQGSEA. CDR3 sequence reads: CSVEKQGVGLAFF. CDR3 nucleotide sequence: TGCAGCGTCGAGAAACAGGGGGTCGGACTGGCTTTCTTT.

This clonotype came up many times. The V call is TRBV30, the J call TRBJ1-2, with D possibly TRBD1 on 6 matching bases. The germline CDR1 and CDR2 sequences are GTSNPN and SVGIG (reference sequence). The CDR3 is made up of 13 amino acids. The V end lost 3 bases, the J end lost 2 bases, and 10 bases lay between the germline ends. Here the CDR3 DNA reads TGTGCCTGGAGAAACCAGGGGAACTATGGCTACACCTTC. This encodes CAWRNQGNYGYTF.

This clonotype counts as large. The V and J genes are TRBV5-4 and TRBJ2-1; either TRBD1 or TRBD2 may fit D (5 bases each). V was trimmed by 0 bases and J by 3 bases, leaving 10 bases between them. CDR3 length: 15 residues. Germline V CDR1 and CDR2: SGHNT, YYREEE (reference sequence). CDR3: CASSLGGFLYNEQFF. In DNA, the CDR3 is TGTGCCAGCAGCTTGGGGGGGTTTCTCTACAATGAGCAGTTCTTC.

This clonotype was observed many times. The genes are TRBV29-1 and TRBJ1-3; unclear D gene. The CDR3 has 13 residues. Per the germline V gene, CDR1 is SQVTM and CDR2 is ANQGSEA. V lost 3 bases to trimming and J lost 3 bases, with 9 bases between them. In nucleotides, the CDR3 is TGCAGCGTTGACGTCGGGGTTGGAAACACCATATATTTT. Translating it yields CSVDVGVGNTIYF.

Many counts were recorded for this clonotype. The J gene is TRBJ2-1, the V gene TRBV2; possibly TRBD1 for D (6 bases). The V end lost 7 bases, the J end lost 0 bases, and 13 bases lay between the germline ends. The CDR3 loop spans 15 amino acids. CDR1 is SNHLY and CDR2 is FYNNEI in the germline V gene. CDR3 sequence reads: CASTSQGSSYNEQFF. In DNA, the CDR3 is TGTGCCAGCACTTCCCAGGGGAGCTCCTACAATGAGCAGTTCTTC.

This clonotype was seen repeatedly, ten times or more. V and J are TRBV4-3 and TRBJ2-7; 7 bases match TRBD2. J lost 2 bases, V lost 2 bases, and 3 bases had no gene match. Germline CDR1 LGHNA, CDR2 YSLEER. The CDR3 contains 14 residues. The CDR3 nucleotides read TGCGCCAGCAGCCAATATAGCGGGCCCTACGAGCAGTACTTC. Its protein product is CASSQYSGPYEQYF.

By frequency in the sample, this clonotype is medium-sized. This chain joins TRBV28 and TRBJ1-6; D remains ambiguous. CDR1 is MDHEN and CDR2 is SYDVKM in the germline V gene. The germline V and J ends were trimmed by 3 bases and 6 bases, with 9 bases remaining between them. The CDR3 is made up of 14 amino acids. The CDR3 region is CASSLGLANSPLHF. The CDR3 DNA reads as TGTGCCAGCAGTTTGGGCCTGGCTAATTCACCCCTCCACTTT.

The chain employs TRBV5-1 and TRBJ2-7; no clear D gene. The CDR3 spans 12 residues. Per germline, CDR1 SGHRS and CDR2 YFSETQ. V dropped 4 bases and J dropped 6 bases, with 11 bases sitting between them. CDR3 loop: CASSGEGLEQYF. CDR3 coding DNA: TGCGCCAGCAGCGGGGAAGGGCTCGAGCAGTACTTC.

The chain uses TRBV29-1 and TRBJ2-1; no definite D call. V lost 3 bases to trimming and J lost 5 bases, with 11 bases between them. The V gene's germline CDR1 is SQVTM and CDR2 ANQGSEA. This CDR3 comprises 13 residues. CDR3 bases: TGCAGCGTTGAGGACCGTAATAACAATGAGCAGTTCTTC. Translated: CSVEDRNNNEQFF.

This clonotype was counted at least ten times. This chain uses TRBV10-1 with TRBJ2-7; D gene uncertain. The CDR3 is 11 residues long. Germline V CDR1 and CDR2: WNHNN, SYGVQD (reference sequence). V was shortened by 3 bases and J by 6 bases, with 6 bases between the two germline ends. The chain's CDR3 is CASSDLGEQYF. The CDR3 nucleotides are TGCGCCAGCAGTGACCTTGGCGAGCAGTACTTC.

This clonotype is medium-sized by share. The rearrangement joins TRBV18 to TRBJ1-2; unclear D gene. Per germline, CDR1 KGHSH and CDR2 LQKENI. The CDR3 spans 16 residues. V was clipped by 2 bases and J by 2 bases, with 15 bases between them. CDR3 nucleotide sequence: TGTGCCAGCTCACCAGAATTCTATATCCACAACTATGGCTACACCTTC. This codes for CASSPEFYIHNYGYTF.

On this clonotype itself: A much larger clone sits a single nucleotide away, making a read error possible. The chain has TRBV5-1 and TRBJ2-2, with 7 bases matching TRBD2. The CDR3 is made up of 15 amino acids. The germline V gene has CDR1 SGHRS and CDR2 YFSETQ. The CDR3 bases are TGCGCCAGCAGCTTGGGGCTAGCGGATACCGGGGAGCTGTCTTTT. It translates to CASSLGLADTGELSF.